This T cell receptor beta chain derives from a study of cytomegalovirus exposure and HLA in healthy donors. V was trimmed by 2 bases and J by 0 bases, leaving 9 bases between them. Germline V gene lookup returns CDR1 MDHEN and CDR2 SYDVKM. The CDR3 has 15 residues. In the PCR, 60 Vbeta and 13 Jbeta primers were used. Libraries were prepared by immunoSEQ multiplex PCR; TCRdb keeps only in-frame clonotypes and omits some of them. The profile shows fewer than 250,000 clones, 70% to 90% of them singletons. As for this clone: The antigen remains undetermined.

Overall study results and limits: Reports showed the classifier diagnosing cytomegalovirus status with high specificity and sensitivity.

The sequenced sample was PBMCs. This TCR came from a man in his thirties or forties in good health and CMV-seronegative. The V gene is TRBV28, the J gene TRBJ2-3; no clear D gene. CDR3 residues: CASSLDTPSTDTQYF. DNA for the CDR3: TGTGCCAGCAGTTTAGACACCCCAAGCACAGATACGCAGTATTTT.